This is a list of T cell receptor beta chains from one sample in a study of cytomegalovirus exposure and HLA in healthy donors. Assay used: immunoSEQ multiplex PCR; TCRdb lists only in-frame clones, some missing. The sample includes 150,000 to 180,000 clones, roughly 74% of them seen just once. Sequencing was carried out using PBMCs. These receptor sequences come from a man aged 18 to 35 in good health and CMV-seronegative. CDR3s include the opening cysteine and the closing phenylalanine or tryptophan. The order of the fields is clone size, J gene, V gene, D gene, CDR3 DNA, CDR3 protein. The D gene is left open where the match is weak. Some rows mark clone size as missing; the rest say once, few, many or name a class of expanded clone.

once | TRBJ1-2 | TRBV4-2 | TRBD1 | TGTGCCAGCAGCGAACAGGGGTATGGCTACACCTTC | CASSEQGYGYTF
few | TRBJ2-3 | TRBV27 | TRBD2 | TGTGCCAGCAGTTTATCTGGCGGGGGAAGAGATACGCAGTATTTT | CASSLSGGGRDTQYF
few | TRBJ1-1 | TRBV10-1 | NA | TGCGCCAGCAGTGAGGGCTCGGGACATCGGGCTTTCTTT | CASSEGSGHRAFF
NA | TRBJ1-4 | TRBV7-7 | TRBD1 | TGTGCTAGCAGCAGGGACAGGGGTGAAAAACTGTTTTTT | CASSRDRGEKLFF
NA | TRBJ2-7 | TRBV4-3 | NA | TGCGCCAGCAGCCAAGATTTCGGTTACGAGCAGTACTTC | CASSQDFGYEQYF
NA | TRBJ2-5 | TRBV29-1 | NA | TGCAGCGTCAGCTTCCGGGGTCGAGAGACCCAGTACTTC | CSVSFRGRETQYF
NA | TRBJ1-5 | TRBV19 | TRBD1 | TGTGCCAGTAACTCTGGGCAGGGGGCCGGCAATCAGCCCCAGCATTTT | CASNSGQGAGNQPQHF
NA | TRBJ2-2 | TRBV4-3 | TRBD1 | TGCGCCAGCAGCCAAGATCTAGGGACAGAGACCGGGGAGCTGTTTTTT | CASSQDLGTETGELFF
NA | TRBJ2-7 | TRBV7-8 | TRBD2 | TGTGCCAGCAGCTCACAGACTAGCGCAACCTACGAGCAGTACTTC | CASSSQTSATYEQYF
NA | TRBJ2-5 | TRBV7-9 | NA | TGTGCCAGCAGCGTGACAGGACCTCAAGAGACCCAGTACTTC | CASSVTGPQETQYF
NA | TRBJ2-6 | TRBV2 | NA | TGTGCCAGCAGTGAGGTACAGGGTCCTACTGGGGCCAACGGCCTGACTTTC | CASSEVQGPTGANGLTF
NA | TRBJ2-2 | TRBV5-1 | NA | TGCGCCAGCAGCTTGGCCGCCGGGACGAACACCGGGGAGCTGTTTTTT | CASSLAAGTNTGELFF
NA | TRBJ1-1 | TRBV5-1 | NA | TGCGCCAGCAGCCCCACTGGTACTGCCCTGAACACTGAAGCTTTCTTT | CASSPTGTALNTEAFF
NA | TRBJ1-6 | TRBV7-2 | NA | TGTGCCAGCAGCTTGAGACAAAGTACACCCCTCCACTTT | CASSLRQSTPLHF
NA | TRBJ1-1 | TRBV5-1 | TRBD1 | TGCGCCAGCAGCTTATACCGGGACAGGGGATTGAACACTGAAGCTTTCTTT | CASSLYRDRGLNTEAFF
NA | TRBJ1-1 | TRBV5-1 | NA | TGCGCCAGCAGCTTGGATTTTCGCGTCCCCCGAGGAAACACTGAAGCTTTCTTT | CASSLDFRVPRGNTEAFF
NA | TRBJ1-5 | TRBV2 | NA | TGTGCCACGCAGGGGAATAGCAATCAGCCCCAGCATTTT | CATQGNSNQPQHF
NA | TRBJ2-7 | TRBV7-9 | TRBD1 | TGTGCCAGCAGCTTCCGACAGGGCCTAATGGACGAGCAGTACTTC | CASSFRQGLMDEQYF